This T cell receptor beta chain was retrieved from a study of T cell repertoires in cytomegalovirus infection (dated by TCRdb to between 2018 and 2020). Background for the entire study: Peptide stimulations targeted recently identified HLA-C-restricted CMV epitopes, whose presentation resists viral immunomodulation, together with well-studied HLA-B-restricted epitopes. Donor HLA type was relevant to the analysis, because carriage of CMV infection together with the matching HLA type was indicated by public TCR beta signatures.

On this clonotype: The clone's antigen remains unknown. Qualities for individual bases were not recorded, and no much larger clone is one base off.

The research as a whole found: The ex vivo response was dominated by HLA-C-restricted CMV-specific TCR beta clonotypes, and the single most frequent clonotype in two of eight donors was supplied by these HLA-C-restricted clonotypes. In both this cohort and an independent approximately 350-donor cohort, the cumulative frequency of public TCR beta family members distinguished carriers of CMV infection plus the relevant HLA type.

Sample treatment or condition, as interpreted from the label and publication: in vitro stimulation with specific CMV peptide epitopes to enrich CMV-specific T cells. Inclusive of the bounding cysteine and phenylalanine, the CDR3 is 14 residues long. Of all the DNA, just the CDR3 is kept, 42 bases in frame from base 1. Trimming costs V 5 bases and J 2 bases, and their ends lie 11 bases apart. The germline V gene (reference sequence) gives CDR1 as LGHDT and CDR2 as YNNKEL. Reads for this sample came from an Illumina HiSeq 1500. TCRdb itself trimmed the public reads at Q25 with fastp, ran MiXCR and retained productive beta chains. Rows are combined by CDR3 protein, so each entry shows the most common genes and DNA. A total of approximately 1,000,000 distinct CDR3 sequences appear in this sample, around 32% of them only once. About 14% of the sample belongs to the ten largest clones.

In this chain, TRBV3-1 is recombined with TRBJ2-3, with a weak D call of TRBD1 (5 bases match). The sequence was collected from a human donor in good health (CMV status not recorded). Some clones in this sample may be carry-over from other donors' samples. The sample was cultured CD8+ T cells from PBMCs, taken from culture after CMV antigen stimulation. Here the CDR3 is given as CASSGRVTTDTQYF. The DNA sequence is TGTGCCAGCAGCGGCAGGGTAACCACAGATACGCAGTATTTT.